This T cell receptor (beta chain) comes out of a study of OX40 agonist ivuxolimab in advanced cancers. The study in broad terms: Ivuxolimab was a fully human IgG2 agonistic monoclonal antibody targeting the costimulatory receptor OX40 (CD134). Intravenous ivuxolimab was administered to patients every 2 weeks at six dose levels: 0.01, 0.1, 0.3, 1.5, 3 and 10 mg/kg. Among the 52 dose-escalation patients, roughly 20 had hepatocellular carcinoma, approximately 15 melanoma, 9 renal cell carcinoma and 9 head and neck cancer. In the dose-escalation cohort, nearly 85% of patients were male, and the mean age was roughly 60 years with a range of roughly 23 to 90. Patients were allowed to have had prior anti-PD-1, anti-PD-L1 or anti-CTLA-4 therapy, and around two fifths of the dose-escalation patients had been treated with checkpoint inhibitors. Partial responses were achieved by three dose-escalation patients, of whom one had hepatocellular carcinoma and two had cutaneous melanoma. Peripheral TCRbeta sequencing aimed to test whether ivuxolimab altered TCR sequence diversity and caused clonal T-cell expansion. The paper reports the monotherapy dose-escalation portion (N of about 52 patients) of the phase I ivuxolimab trial. Results the study describes overall, beyond this receptor: Antigen specificity was not determined for the clonally expanded peripheral T cells. After ivuxolimab, expanded clones were on average more numerous among CD8+ T cells than among CD4+ T cells. In the 0.1-3.0 mg/kg groups, partial responders had among the lowest normalized peripheral clonal expansion, particularly in CD8+ T cells. Clonal expansion of both CD4+ and CD8+ blood T cells was observed from baseline to week 6 at doses 0.1 to 3.0 mg/kg. Low levels of normalized T-cell clonal expansion were also seen in some patients who did not respond.

For this clone: Its antigen has not been determined. At one boundary the junction diverges from the germline segment, which might be a read error.

Genomic DNA was isolated from the sorted cells so that the TCRbeta CDR3 region could be sequenced. The immunoSEQ Assay was used for sequencing of TCRbeta CDR3 regions. TCRdb stores this immuneACCESS table with in-frame sequences only. Part of the clones is absent; in the studies checked, under half of the shortfall reflects unresolved V genes, and no reason is known for the rest. The table for this sample lists 100,000 to 150,000 clones; around nine tenths of them were counted only once. The ten biggest clones cover 0.95% to 1.4% of the sample. From the cysteine up to the phenylalanine, the CDR3 has a length of 11 residues. Only the CDR3 part of the read is kept: 33 bases, read in frame from the first base. CDR1 and CDR2 are read off the germline V gene as SNHLY and FYNNEI. Patients with autoimmune disease history or receiving systemic immunosuppression were excluded from the trial. Peripheral blood for TCR sequencing was drawn from every dose cohort at baseline, at cycle 4 day 1 and at cycle 7 day 1. Samples came from an open-label, multicenter, first-in-human phase I dose-escalation trial of ivuxolimab. The trial enrolled adults with locally advanced or metastatic head and neck squamous cell, hepatocellular, melanoma or renal cell carcinoma. Before TCR sequencing, CD4+ T cells and CD8+ T cells from peripheral blood were sorted into separate populations.

The V and J segments used are TRBV2 and TRBJ2-5, with the D gene not clear enough to name. Sequenced material: CD4+ or CD8+ T cells sorted from blood, taken in a trial of the OX40 agonist ivuxolimab. The clonotype originates from an adult with an advanced solid tumor such as melanoma, head and neck, liver or kidney cancer. The DNA is as follows: TGTGCCGGCAGGTTACAAGAGACCCAGTACTTC. It translates to CAGRLQETQYF.